This TCR beta chain was sequenced for a study of STAT3 mutations in large granular lymphocyte leukemia. Findings and limits, study-wide: Every T-LGLL patient had at least one immunodominant TCRbeta clonotype.

Clones were read by immunoSEQ multiplex PCR, and TCRdb kept only the in-frame ones, dropping some. The table includes 1,500 to 2,500 clones, roughly two thirds detected once. CDR1 is SGHRS, CDR2 YFSETQ, per germline. V was trimmed by 4 bases and J by 2 bases, leaving 16 bases between them. CDR3 size: 15 residues. This clone was counted between two and nine times. Its antigen is not known. V is TRBV5-1 and J is TRBJ2-7; D remains ambiguous. Input material: peripheral blood mononuclear cells. The source of this sequence is a man aged 50-59 years with T-cell large granular lymphocyte leukemia. Some clones in this sample may be carry-over from other donors' samples. The CDR3 is CASSPTALHTYEQYF. The DNA for the CDR3 is TGCGCCAGCAGCCCTACAGCTCTCCATACCTACGAGCAGTACTTC.